Sequencing of this T cell receptor (beta chain) was carried out in a study of blood T cell repertoires in COVID-19. At the level of the study: The origin of the acute and convalescent COVID-19 samples was the United States, Italy and Spain. Sources were T cells, B-cell-depleted T cells, or PBMCs; the material itself was cDNA or gDNA.

In this sample, this clone turned up once. The sample contains more than one DNA sequence encoding this CDR3. Seattle's cohort entered during active infection and was followed longitudinally. Original handling: Estimated nucleated cell counts came from reference gene primer amplification. The assay was immunoSEQ multiplex PCR, and TCRdb's table has in-frame clones only and misses some. That table is the source of V, J and clone size, and D and trimming were worked out from the DNA. The table lists some 300,000 clones, 70% to 90% of them singletons. The CDR3 has 14 residues. V was clipped by 0 bases and J by 3 bases, with 9 bases between them. Germline V lookup: CDR1 KGHSH, CDR2 LQKENI.

The sample taken for sequencing was peripheral blood. The source is a woman aged 50 to 60 with COVID-19, enrolled during active disease. The J gene is TRBJ2-7, the V gene TRBV18; weak D call: TRBD1 (6 bases). The CDR3 protein is CASSPPTGNYEQYF. CDR3 in DNA: TGTGCCAGCTCACCACCGACAGGTAACTACGAGCAGTACTTC.